These 15 T cell receptor beta chains were sequenced from one sample in a study of regulatory T cells in long-lasting Graves disease. As for time point: newly diagnosed GD, antithyroid drugs for less than 3 months. RNA isolated from PBMCs was used to make the TCR library. CDR3 regions were amplified by Arm-PCR using iRepertoire HTBI primers to build TCR beta libraries. TCRdb called the multiplex PCR reads again in MiXCR, with one record for every CDR3 protein. The data contain about 360,000 distinct CDR3 sequences, around 15% of them singletons. The sample also formed part of further work on T cells in Graves' hyperthyroidism and ophthalmopathy.

The sequencing used peripheral blood mononuclear cells (PBMCs), collected at new diagnosis, from a patient treated with antithyroid drugs. All receptors come from a woman under 30 with Graves disease.

This sequence joins TRBV20-1 and TRBJ1-5; no clear D gene. V was shortened by 3 bases and J by 4 bases, with 7 bases between the two germline ends. Germline lookup yields CDR1 DFQATT and CDR2 SNEGSKA (reference sequence). This CDR3 is 12 amino acids long. As DNA, the CDR3 is TGCAGTGCTAGGAGAGCGAATCAGCCCCAGCATTTT. Translated, it gives CSARRANQPQHF.

This clonotype occurred many times. The CDR3 DNA follows: TGTGCCTGGAGCCAAGGCGGGACTAGCTACAGCACAGATACGCAGTATTTT. This encodes CAWSQGGTSYSTDTQYF. The V call is TRBV30, the J call TRBJ2-3; 9 bases are a match to TRBD2. The CDR3 extends over 17 amino acids. Germline V gene sequence: CDR1 GTSNPN, CDR2 SVGIG (reference sequence). Trimming at V came to 3 bases and at J to 0 bases, leaving 10 bases not matched to a gene.

The rearrangement joins TRBV10-3 to TRBJ2-6; 7 bases line up with TRBD1. CDR1 and CDR2 from the germline V gene are ENHRY and SYGVKD. The CDR3 has 16 residues. The ends lost 4 bases at V and 3 bases at J; junction bases unmatched: 6. The CDR3 here is CAISAPRGLGANVLTF. CDR3 coding DNA: TGTGCCATCAGTGCCCCAAGGGGGCTTGGGGCCAACGTCCTGACTTTC.

The sample holds a few counts of this clonotype. V and J are TRBV6-1 and TRBJ1-4; 8 positions agree with TRBD1. The CDR3 sequence is 16 residues long. Germline V gene lookup returns CDR1 MNHNS and CDR2 SASEGT. V lost 6 bases and J lost 6; bases outside the gene matches: 12. The CDR3 DNA reads TGTGCCAGCAGCCGCACTCCGGACAGGGAGGATGAAAAACTGTTTTTT. Translation gives CASSRTPDREDEKLFF.

In its sample, this clonotype was seen many times. The J gene is TRBJ2-7, the V gene TRBV6-5; 9 bases map to TRBD2. The J segment lost 5 bases and the V segment lost 4 bases, leaving 12 bases of the junction unmatched. Germline loops: CDR1 MNHEY, CDR2 SVGAGI. This CDR3 spans 16 amino acids. The CDR3 sequence: CASSWSGGTPSHEQYF. The CDR3 nucleotides are TGTGCCAGCAGTTGGAGCGGGGGGACCCCTTCGCACGAGCAGTACTTC.

In this sample, this clonotype turned up many times. V gene TRBV10-3 combines with J gene TRBJ1-2; no reliable D call. V gave up 2 bases and J gave up 7 bases, with 8 bases separating them. The germline gives CDR1 ENHRY, CDR2 SYGVKD. This CDR3 region has 12 residues. The CDR3 DNA is TGTGCCATCAGTGAGGCGGGTGGTGGCTACACCTTC. It is translated as CAISEAGGGYTF.

Regarding this clonotype: A read error may explain this, as a much larger clone is one base away. This chain joins TRBV2 and TRBJ2-2; D not certain. Between the trimmed V and J ends, which lost 7 bases and 4 bases, there was a span of 7 bases. CDR1 is SNHLY and CDR2 is FYNNEI in the germline V gene. The CDR3 loop spans 12 amino acids. The CDR3 coding sequence is TGTGCCAGCAACCAATCCACCGGGGAGCTGTTTTTT. Protein sequence: CASNQSTGELFF. The full variable domain, its missing parts supplied by reference TRBV2 and TRBJ2-2, is EPEVTQTPSHQVTQMGQEVILRCVPISNHLYFYWYRQILGQKVEFLVSFYNNEISEKSEIFDDQFSVERPDGSNFTLKIRSTKLEDSAMYFCASNQSTGELFFGEGSRLTVL.

This clonotype was detected many times. This chain connects TRBV2 to TRBJ1-4; a weak D match, TRBD1 (5 bases). The germline V gene has CDR1 SNHLY and CDR2 FYNNEI. This CDR3 has 16 residues. V lost 3 bases, J lost 4 bases, and 15 bases lay in between. CDR3 coding DNA: TGTGCCAGCAGTGACGGGACGGAAGGGCTTAATGAAAAACTGTTTTTT. Amino acids: CASSDGTEGLNEKLFF.

The chain joins TRBV7-9 to TRBJ1-1, with no clear D. The CDR3 runs 13 residues. Between the trimmed V and J ends, which lost 3 bases and 4 bases, there was a span of 9 bases. Germline CDR1 is SEHNR and CDR2 is FQNEAQ (reference sequence). In DNA form, the CDR3 reads TGTGCCAGCAGCTTCACAGAGGTCACTGAAGCTTTCTTT. As protein: CASSFTEVTEAFF.

This clonotype was counted many times. The chain employs TRBV12-5 and TRBJ2-3; D unclear. V lost 6 bases and J lost 2, with 9 bases in between. The CDR3 is 13 residues long. CDR1 LGHNT and CDR2 FRNRAP come from the germline V gene. CDR3 loop: CASGPPLTDTQYF. CDR3 nucleotides: TGTGCTAGTGGCCCACCCCTCACAGATACGCAGTATTTT.

This clonotype was counted ten times or more. J is TRBJ1-2 and V is TRBV2, with 7 bases lining up with TRBD1. Germline V CDR1 and CDR2: SNHLY, FYNNEI. V shed 7 bases and J 4 bases; nucleotides not matched to a gene: 6. CDR3 length equals 13 residues. CDR3 in amino acids: CASNNRGSYGYTF. The CDR3 DNA reads TGTGCCAGCAATAACAGGGGTTCCTATGGCTACACCTTC.

Note on this clonotype: A much larger clone differs from this one at a single base, so this may be a read error. Likely a read error: the CDR3 ends without its conserved phenylalanine or tryptophan. The gene calls are TRBV28 and TRBJ2-2, with 9 bases aligning to TRBD2. There are 17 residues in the CDR3. The V gene's germline CDR1 is MDHEN and CDR2 SYDVKM. J gave up 5 bases and V 5 bases, and 12 bases lay outside the gene matches. CDR3 sequence (DNA): TGTGCCAGCAGTGCAGGTTGGACTAGCGCGAGAACCGGGGAGCTGTTTCTT. Protein: CASSAGWTSARTGELFL.

This clonotype was recorded a few times. One base away lies a much larger clone, so this may be a sequencing read error. The J gene is TRBJ2-3, the V gene TRBV2; 9 nucleotides line up with TRBD2. The CDR3 contains 15 residues. Per germline, CDR1 SNHLY and CDR2 FYNNEI. After removal of 4 bases from V and 4 bases from J, the junction contained 6 bases not matched to a gene. The CDR3 protein is CASSVPAGGADTQYF. The CDR3 DNA follows: TGTGCCAGCAGTGTTCCAGCGGGAGGCGCAGATACGCAGTATTTT.

This clonotype was seen many times. CDR3 in DNA: TGTGCCAGCAGCTTAGGGCAAGGTACTGTGTTCTTC. This sequence encodes CASSLGQGTVFF. The rearrangement uses TRBV7-3 and TRBJ2-1; D gene uncertain. The CDR3 totals 12 residues. V lost 2 bases and J lost 15, with 14 bases in between. Looked up from germline, CDR1 is SGHTA and CDR2 is FQGTGA.

The gene calls are TRBV24-1 and TRBJ2-3; 12 bases agree with TRBD2. J gave up 3 bases and V 6 bases, and 6 bases lay outside the gene matches. This CDR3 is built from 16 residues. CDR1 is KGHDR and CDR2 is SFDVKD in the germline V gene. CDR3 amino acids: CATSTGLAGPTDTQYF. CDR3 nucleotide sequence: TGTGCCACCAGTACCGGACTAGCGGGACCGACAGATACGCAGTATTTT.